A selection of T cell receptor beta chains follows, all from one sample in a study of OX40 agonist ivuxolimab in advanced cancers. TCRdb's table, derived via immunoSEQ multiplex PCR, lists solely in-frame clones and lacks some. The sample yields about 64,000 clones, more than 80% seen once. The material sequenced was CD4+ or CD8+ T cells sorted from blood, taken in a trial of the OX40 agonist ivuxolimab. These receptors were collected from an adult with an advanced solid tumor such as melanoma, head and neck, liver or kidney cancer. Both conserved end residues are part of each CDR3. The D gene is left open where the match is weak. Size is stated for part of the rows, as once, few or many counts, or as a class when the clone is expanded.

j_call d_call v_call clone_size cdr3_aa cdr3_nt
TRBJ2-7 - TRBV7-6 - CASSSAIVVLHEQYF TGTGCCAGCAGCTCCGCCATCGTGGTACTCCACGAGCAGTACTTC
TRBJ2-5 - TRBV25-1 - CASSEKIGVDQETQYF TGTGCCAGCAGTGAGAAGATAGGGGTGGATCAAGAGACCCAGTACTTC
TRBJ1-2 - TRBV5-4 - CASSLGFPGDGYTF TGTGCCAGCAGCTTGGGGTTCCCGGGGGATGGCTACACCTTC
TRBJ1-2 TRBD1 TRBV27 - CASRDRGLDGYTF TGTGCCAGCAGGGACAGGGGGCTAGATGGCTACACCTTC
TRBJ2-7 - TRBV5-8 - CASSLLREQYF TGTGCCAGCAGCCTGTTGCGGGAGCAGTACTTC
TRBJ1-3 - TRBV6-1 - CASSEAGPGNTIYF TGTGCCAGCAGTGAAGCTGGACCGGGAAACACCATATATTTT
TRBJ2-7 TRBD2 TRBV27 - CACRRGDEMVYEQYF TGTGCCTGCCGTCGGGGGGACGAGATGGTCTACGAGCAGTACTTC
TRBJ1-5 - TRBV2 - CASSEGGGAGQPQHF TGTGCCAGCAGTGAAGGAGGGGGGGCTGGTCAGCCCCAGCATTTT
TRBJ2-7 - TRBV27 - CASSSLTYEQYF TGTGCCAGCAGTTCCCTCACCTACGAGCAGTACTTC
TRBJ2-7 - TRBV7-8 - CASSLRRGLYEQYF TGTGCCAGCAGCTTAAGGCGGGGACTTTACGAGCAGTACTTC
TRBJ1-3 - TRBV5-1 - CASSPIGSSGNTIYF TGCGCCAGCAGCCCAATAGGCAGCTCTGGAAACACCATATATTTT
TRBJ2-7 - TRBV5-4 - CASSFSGEQYF TGTGCCAGCAGCTTCTCGGGGGAGCAGTACTTC
TRBJ2-7 - TRBV19 - CASSIVGGSYEQYF TGTGCCAGTAGTATAGTTGGGGGCTCCTACGAGCAGTACTTC
TRBJ2-7 - TRBV7-2 - CASSLGLWDGAYEQYF TGTGCCAGCAGCTTAGGTTTGTGGGACGGAGCCTACGAGCAGTACTTC
TRBJ1-1 - TRBV11-2 - CASSFGYTEAFF TGTGCCAGCAGCTTCGGTTACACTGAAGCTTTCTTT
TRBJ1-5 - TRBV9 - CASSPRGVGPQHF TGTGCCAGCAGCCCCCGGGGGGTAGGGCCCCAGCATTTT
TRBJ1-2 - TRBV15 - CATSRDRLEGHYGYTF TGTGCCACCAGCAGAGATCGACTGGAGGGGCACTATGGCTACACCTTC
TRBJ2-6 TRBD2 TRBV27 - CASSLWLAGAGANVLTF TGTGCCAGCAGTTTATGGCTAGCGGGGGCTGGGGCCAACGTCCTGACTTTC
TRBJ1-2 - TRBV19 once CASSSRDNPINNYGYTF TGTGCCAGTAGTAGCCGGGACAACCCCATCAATAACTATGGCTACACCTTC
TRBJ1-3 TRBD1 TRBV7-9 - CASSNPGQGISSGNTIYF TGTGCCAGCAGCAACCCGGGACAGGGAATTAGCTCTGGAAACACCATATATTTT
TRBJ1-5 - TRBV28 - CASSLGGRPQHF TGTGCCAGCAGTTTGGGGGGGAGGCCCCAGCATTTT
TRBJ2-2 TRBD2 TRBV10-1 - CASSGSQGRTSEDTGELFF TGCGCCAGCAGTGGGTCACAGGGGCGGACTAGCGAAGACACCGGGGAGCTGTTTTTT
TRBJ2-3 - TRBV29-1 - CSVEERYTDTQYF TGCAGCGTTGAGGAACGGTACACAGATACGCAGTATTTT
TRBJ2-7 TRBD2 TRBV7-8 - CASSSGLAASYEQYF TGTGCCAGCAGCTCCGGACTAGCGGCGTCCTACGAGCAGTACTTC
TRBJ2-5 TRBD2 TRBV27 - CASSSSGSLETQYF TGTGCCAGCAGTTCTAGCGGGAGCCTGGAGACCCAGTACTTC
TRBJ1-1 - TRBV2 - CASSLLVLGGSQANTEAFF TGTGCCAGCAGTTTGCTCGTTTTGGGGGGGTCCCAAGCGAACACTGAAGCTTTCTTT
TRBJ1-5 - TRBV7-9 - CASSPAATEYSNQPQHF TGTGCCAGCAGCCCGGCGGCGACAGAGTATAGCAATCAGCCCCAGCATTTT
TRBJ1-5 - TRBV30 - CAWSFDGNQPQHF TGTGCCTGGAGTTTCGACGGCAATCAGCCCCAGCATTTT
TRBJ1-6 - TRBV5-4 - CASSLFGASGRTLHF TGTGCCAGCAGCTTATTTGGGGCTAGCGGGCGGACCCTCCACTTT
TRBJ1-2 TRBD1 TRBV6-5 - CASRETGSYGYTF TGTGCCAGCAGGGAGACAGGGAGCTATGGCTACACCTTC
TRBJ2-1 - TRBV27 - CASLPYTGLAYNEQFF TGTGCCAGCCTTCCCTACACCGGATTAGCCTACAATGAGCAGTTCTTC
TRBJ2-5 - TRBV5-7 - CASSPSGPPETQYF TGTGCCAGCAGCCCGTCGGGACCCCCGGAGACCCAGTACTTC
TRBJ2-3 TRBD1 TRBV28 - CASSLDRGSDTQYF TGTGCCAGCAGCCTTGACAGGGGGTCCGATACGCAGTATTTT
TRBJ1-5 - TRBV27 - CASRSRVGNQPQHF TGTGCCAGCAGATCCAGGGTCGGCAATCAGCCCCAGCATTTT
TRBJ1-5 - TRBV13 - CASSSLLGPQHF TGTGCCAGCAGCTCCCTTTTGGGGCCCCAGCATTTT
TRBJ2-3 - TRBV5-5 - CASSFGPSTDTQYF TGTGCCAGCAGCTTCGGGCCTAGCACAGATACGCAGTATTTT
TRBJ2-7 - TRBV5-6 - CASSLGSAYEQYF TGTGCCAGCAGCTTGGGGAGTGCTTACGAGCAGTACTTC
TRBJ2-5 - TRBV7-9 - CASSALRLVQETQYF TGTGCCAGCAGCGCGCTTAGACTGGTCCAAGAGACCCAGTACTTC
TRBJ1-5 - TRBV27 - CASSFRGAYSNQPQHF TGTGCCAGCAGTTTCCGGGGGGCCTATAGCAATCAGCCCCAGCATTTT
TRBJ1-5 - TRBV27 few CASGRDQPQHF TGTGCCAGTGGAAGGGATCAGCCCCAGCATTTT
TRBJ2-7 TRBD2 TRBV5-4 - CASSSTSKTYEQYF TGTGCCAGCAGCTCGACTAGCAAGACCTACGAGCAGTACTTC
TRBJ2-7 - TRBV5-1 - CASSRDYEQYF TGCGCCAGCAGCAGAGATTACGAGCAGTACTTC
TRBJ1-5 - TRBV6-6 - CASRRGGNQPQHF TGTGCCAGCCGAAGAGGTGGGAATCAGCCCCAGCATTTT
TRBJ1-1 - TRBV9 - CASSVVGVAFF TGTGCCAGCAGCGTAGTGGGGGTGGCTTTCTTT
TRBJ1-3 - TRBV5-5 - CASSLEASSGNTIYF TGTGCCAGCAGCTTGGAGGCGAGCTCTGGAAACACCATATATTTT
TRBJ2-7 - TRBV4-1 few CASSHKLDRRGDEQYF TGCGCCAGCAGCCATAAGTTGGATCGAAGAGGGGACGAGCAGTACTTC
TRBJ1-4 - TRBV27 - CASSLVPNEKLFF TGTGCCAGCAGTTTAGTCCCAAACGAAAAACTGTTTTTT
TRBJ1-1 - TRBV9 - CASSVETGMNTEAFF TGTGCCAGCAGCGTAGAAACAGGGATGAACACTGAAGCTTTCTTT
TRBJ2-2 TRBD1 TRBV7-3 - CASSPPGQGASGTGELFF TGTGCCAGCAGCCCGCCGGGACAGGGGGCATCAGGCACCGGGGAGCTGTTTTTT
TRBJ2-5 - TRBV7-9 once CASTPRVQETQYF TGTGCCAGCACCCCCCGCGTCCAAGAGACCCAGTACTTC
TRBJ2-1 TRBD2 TRBV5-1 few CASSLGGGAYNEQFF TGCGCCAGCAGCTTGGGCGGGGGGGCCTACAATGAGCAGTTCTTC
TRBJ1-1 - TRBV6-4 - CASSGGSGAFF TGTGCCAGCAGTGGGGGATCGGGAGCTTTCTTT
TRBJ2-7 - TRBV30 once CAWTNPRESSYEQYF TGTGCCTGGACTAATCCCCGGGAAAGCTCCTACGAGCAGTACTTC
TRBJ2-1 - TRBV19 - CASSPVGGGEQFF TGTGCCAGTAGCCCCGTTGGGGGCGGTGAGCAGTTCTTC
TRBJ2-1 - TRBV7-2 - CASSLGEVYNEQFF TGTGCCAGCAGCTTAGGGGAGGTGTACAATGAGCAGTTCTTC
TRBJ2-2 - TRBV2 - CASTQAGDLVGELFF TGTGCCAGCACCCAAGCCGGGGACTTGGTCGGGGAGCTGTTTTTT
TRBJ2-1 TRBD1 TRBV7-7 - CASSEGQGVPPPEQFF TGTGCCAGCAGCGAAGGACAGGGAGTTCCCCCGCCTGAGCAGTTCTTC
TRBJ1-2 TRBD1 TRBV29-1 - CSARGGTAPYGYTF TGCAGCGCCCGGGGGGGGACAGCCCCCTATGGCTACACCTTC
TRBJ2-7 - TRBV19 once CASSIGRDYEQYF TGTGCCAGTAGTATTGGCAGGGACTACGAGCAGTACTTC